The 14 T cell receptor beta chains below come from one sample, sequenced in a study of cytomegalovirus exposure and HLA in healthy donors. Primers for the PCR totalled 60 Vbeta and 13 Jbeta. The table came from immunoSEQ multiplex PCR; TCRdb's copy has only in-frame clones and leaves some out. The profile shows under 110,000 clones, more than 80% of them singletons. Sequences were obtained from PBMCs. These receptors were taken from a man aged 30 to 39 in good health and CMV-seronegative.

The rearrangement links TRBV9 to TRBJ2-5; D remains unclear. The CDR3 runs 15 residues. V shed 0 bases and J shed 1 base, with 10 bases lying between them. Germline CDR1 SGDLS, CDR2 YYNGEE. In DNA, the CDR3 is TGTGCCAGCAGCGTAGCTGGTCAGGTCCAAGAGACCCAGTACTTC. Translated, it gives CASSVAGQVQETQYF.

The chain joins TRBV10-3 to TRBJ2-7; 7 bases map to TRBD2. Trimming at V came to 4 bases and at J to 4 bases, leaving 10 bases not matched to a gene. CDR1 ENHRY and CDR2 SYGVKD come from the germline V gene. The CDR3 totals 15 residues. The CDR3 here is CAISASGGTLYEQYF. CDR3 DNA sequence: TGTGCCATCAGTGCGTCGGGAGGAACTTTATACGAGCAGTACTTC.

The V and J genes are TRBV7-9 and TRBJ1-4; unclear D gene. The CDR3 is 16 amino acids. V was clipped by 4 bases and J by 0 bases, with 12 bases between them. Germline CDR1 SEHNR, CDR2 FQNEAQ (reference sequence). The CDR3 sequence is CASSSPFPATNEKLFF. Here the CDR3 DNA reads TGTGCCAGCAGCTCCCCCTTCCCAGCAACTAATGAAAAACTGTTTTTT. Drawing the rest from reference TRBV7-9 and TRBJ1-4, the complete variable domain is DTGVSQNPRHKITKRGQNVTFRCDPISEHNRLYWYRQTLGQGPEFLTYFQNEAQLEKSRLLSDRFSAERPKGSFSTLEIQRTEQGDSAMYLCASSSPFPATNEKLFFGSGTQLSVL.

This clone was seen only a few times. The chain's CDR3 is CASSLQGAVWNTEAFF. DNA of the CDR3: TGTGCCAGCAGCTTACAGGGGGCAGTCTGGAACACTGAAGCTTTCTTT. V usage is TRBV7-2 and J usage is TRBJ1-1, with 8 nucleotides matching TRBD1. In germline, CDR1 is SGHTA, CDR2 FQGNSA. The CDR3 extends over 16 amino acids. Losses at the gene ends were 2 bases for V and 1 base for J; bases not matched to a gene: 6.

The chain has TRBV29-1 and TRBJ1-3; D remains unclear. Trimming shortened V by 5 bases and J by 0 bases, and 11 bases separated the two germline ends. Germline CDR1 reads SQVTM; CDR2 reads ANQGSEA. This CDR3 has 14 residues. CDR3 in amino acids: CSVIETHSGNTIYF. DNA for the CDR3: TGCAGCGTTATAGAGACTCACTCTGGAAACACCATATATTTT. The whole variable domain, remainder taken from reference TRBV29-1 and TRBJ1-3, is SAVISQKPSRDICQRGTSLTIQCQVDSQVTMMFWYRQQPGQSLTLIATANQGSEATYESGFVIDKFPISRPNLTFSTLTVSNMSPEDSSIYLCSVIETHSGNTIYFGEGSWLTVV.

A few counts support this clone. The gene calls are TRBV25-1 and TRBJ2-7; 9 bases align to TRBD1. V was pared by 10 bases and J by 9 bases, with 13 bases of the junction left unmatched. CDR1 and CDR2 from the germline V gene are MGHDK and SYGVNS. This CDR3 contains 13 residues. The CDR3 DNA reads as TGTGCCACCCGGGGACAGGGTCCCGGGGGGCAGTACTTC. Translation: CATRGQGPGGQYF.

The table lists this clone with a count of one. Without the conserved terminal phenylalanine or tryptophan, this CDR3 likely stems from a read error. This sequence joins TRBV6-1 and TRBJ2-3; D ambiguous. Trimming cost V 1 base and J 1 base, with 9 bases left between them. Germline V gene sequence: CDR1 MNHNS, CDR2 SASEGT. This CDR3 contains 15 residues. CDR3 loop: CASSEVGYGTDTQYV. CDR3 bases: TGTGCCAGCAGTGAAGTCGGATACGGCACAGATACGCAGTATGTT.

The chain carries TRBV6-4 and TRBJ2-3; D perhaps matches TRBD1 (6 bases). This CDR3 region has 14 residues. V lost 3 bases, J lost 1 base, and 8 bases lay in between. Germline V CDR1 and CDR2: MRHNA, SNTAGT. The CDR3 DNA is TGTGCCAGCAGTGAACAGGGACGCACAGATACGCAGTATTTT. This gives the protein CASSEQGRTDTQYF.

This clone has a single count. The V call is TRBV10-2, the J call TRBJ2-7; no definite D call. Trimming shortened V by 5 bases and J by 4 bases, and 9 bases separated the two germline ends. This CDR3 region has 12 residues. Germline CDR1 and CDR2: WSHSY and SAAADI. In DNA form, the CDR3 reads TGCGCCAGCAGTACAAATTCATACGAGCAGTACTTC. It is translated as CASSTNSYEQYF.

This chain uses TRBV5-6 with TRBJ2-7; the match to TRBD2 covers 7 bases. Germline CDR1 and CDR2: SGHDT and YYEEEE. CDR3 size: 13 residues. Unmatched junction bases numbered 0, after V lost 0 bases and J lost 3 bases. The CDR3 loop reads CASSLGGGYEQYF. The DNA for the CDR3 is TGTGCCAGCAGCTTGGGGGGGGGCTACGAGCAGTACTTC.

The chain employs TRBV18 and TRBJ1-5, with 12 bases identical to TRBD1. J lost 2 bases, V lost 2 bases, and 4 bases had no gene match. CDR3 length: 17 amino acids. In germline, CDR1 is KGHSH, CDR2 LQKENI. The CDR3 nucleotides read TGTGCCAGCTCACCAGGGACAGGGGGCGAGGGCAATCAGCCCCAGCATTTT. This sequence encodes CASSPGTGGEGNQPQHF.

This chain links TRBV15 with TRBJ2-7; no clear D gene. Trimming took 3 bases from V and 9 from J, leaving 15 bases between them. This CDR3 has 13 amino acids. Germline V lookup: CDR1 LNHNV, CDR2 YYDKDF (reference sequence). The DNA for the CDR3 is TGTGCCACCAGCAGCCTGGAGTACCGAGGGCAGTACTTC. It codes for CATSSLEYRGQYF.

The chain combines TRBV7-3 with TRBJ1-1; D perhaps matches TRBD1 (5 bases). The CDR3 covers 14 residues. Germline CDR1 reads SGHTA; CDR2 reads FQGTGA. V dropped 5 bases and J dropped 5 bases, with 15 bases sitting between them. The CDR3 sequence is CASSDSGYRTEAFF. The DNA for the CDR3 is TGTGCCAGCAGCGACTCAGGGTATAGAACTGAAGCTTTCTTT.

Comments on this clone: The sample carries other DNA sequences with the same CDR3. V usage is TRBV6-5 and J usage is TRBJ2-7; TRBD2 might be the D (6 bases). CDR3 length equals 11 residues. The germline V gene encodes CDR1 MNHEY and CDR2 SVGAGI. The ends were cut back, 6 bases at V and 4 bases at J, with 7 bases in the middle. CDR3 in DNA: TGTGCCAGCAGCCGGGGGTACGAGCAGTACTTC. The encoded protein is CASSRGYEQYF.